The subject of this entry is one T cell receptor beta chain. The PCR had 60 Vbeta and 13 Jbeta primers. The assay was immunoSEQ multiplex PCR, and TCRdb's table has in-frame clones only and misses some. This sample has roughly 140,000 clones, with approximately 85% found just once. V shed 5 bases and J shed 4 bases, with 9 bases lying between them. Germline CDR1 is SGHVS and CDR2 is FQNEAQ. CDR3 size: 13 residues. This entry belongs to a study of cytomegalovirus exposure and HLA in healthy donors. The V gene is TRBV7-8, the J gene TRBJ1-5, with D perhaps TRBD1 (6 bases). The TCR comes from a young woman in good health and CMV-seronegative. The source material was PBMCs. Here the CDR3 DNA reads TGTGCCAGCAGCCCAGACAGGAATCAGCCCCAGCATTTT. This translates into CASSPDRNQPQHF. The variable domain in full, with the rest retrieved from reference TRBV7-8 and TRBJ1-5, is GAGVSQSPRYKVAKRGQDVALRCDPISGHVSLFWYQQALGQGPEFLTYFQNEAQLDKSGLPSDRFFAERPEGSVSTLKIQRTQQEDSAVYLCASSPDRNQPQHFGDGTRLSIL.